Following are 24 T cell receptor beta chains from one sample sequenced in a study of cytomegalovirus exposure and HLA in healthy donors. 13 Jbeta primers and 60 Vbeta primers were used for the PCR. Repertoires were generated with immunoSEQ multiplex PCR, while TCRdb's copy carries only in-frame clones and drops some. This table has 150,000 to 200,000 clones, over 70% appearing once. Sequenced material: PBMCs. Receptor source: a young man in good health and CMV-seronegative.

This clone was counted a single time. This chain uses TRBV18 with TRBJ2-5; D is possibly TRBD1 (5 bases). The germline V gene has CDR1 KGHSH and CDR2 LQKENI. Trimming removed 3 bases at V and 5 bases at J, with 13 bases between. CDR3 size: 14 residues. CDR3 in DNA: TGTGCCAGCTCACCGGTTAGACAGCATGAGACCCAGTACTTC. Protein sequence: CASSPVRQHETQYF. Supplemented by reference TRBV18 and TRBJ2-5, the full variable domain reads NAGVMQNPRHLVRRRGQEARLRCSPMKGHSHVYWYRQLPEEGLKFMVYLQKENIIDESGMPKERFSAEFPKEGPSILRIQQVVRGDSAAYFCASSPVRQHETQYFGPGTRLLVL.

The V and J genes are TRBV11-2 and TRBJ2-2, with D possibly TRBD2 on 5 matching bases. This CDR3 has 15 residues. Trimming cost V 5 bases and J 4 bases, with 14 bases left between them. The germline V gene encodes CDR1 SGHAT and CDR2 FQNNGV. In DNA form, the CDR3 reads TGTGCCAGCAGCCCGCGGGTCACTCCCACCGGGGAGCTGTTTTTT. Amino acids: CASSPRVTPTGELFF.

V is TRBV4-1 and J is TRBJ1-1, with a tentative D call TRBD1 (6 bases). V shed 3 bases and J shed 1 base, with 12 bases lying between them. Germline CDR1 is MGHRA and CDR2 is YSYEKL. The CDR3 extends over 15 amino acids. The CDR3 bases are TGCGCCAGCAGCCACCAGGGGCCATCGAACACTGAAGCTTTCTTT. Translating gives CASSHQGPSNTEAFF.

The chain links TRBV7-9 to TRBJ2-5; 7 bases map to TRBD1. Per the germline V gene, CDR1 is SEHNR and CDR2 is FQNEAQ (reference sequence). The CDR3 contains 14 residues. The J segment lost 7 bases and the V segment lost 3 bases, leaving 8 bases of the junction unmatched. The CDR3 nucleotides read TGTGCCAGCAGCTTCACAGGGGAAACGAGGACCCAGTACTTC. Its protein product is CASSFTGETRTQYF. Full variable domain (missing parts from reference TRBV7-9 and TRBJ2-5): DTGVSQNPRHKITKRGQNVTFRCDPISEHNRLYWYRQTLGQGPEFLTYFQNEAQLEKSRLLSDRFSAERPKGSFSTLEIQRTEQGDSAMYLCASSFTGETRTQYFGPGTRLLVL.

Comment on this clone: Relative to the germline gene, one junction end is altered; a read error may explain this. The rearrangement links TRBV7-7 to TRBJ2-7, with a possible D match to TRBD2 (6 bases). Germline-derived CDR1 and CDR2 are SSHAT and FNYEAQ (reference sequence). This CDR3 has 13 amino acids. DNA of the CDR3: TGTGCTAGCAGCTTAGCGGAGGCGGACGAGCAGTACTTC. Amino acid sequence: CASSLAEADEQYF.

The chain employs TRBV7-8 and TRBJ2-7, with a weak D call TRBD2 (5 bases). Per germline, CDR1 SGHVS and CDR2 FQNEAQ. The CDR3 contains 16 residues. Deletions cut 7 bases from V and 3 bases from J, with 22 bases between. CDR3 sequence reads: CASTLLGVPMYYEQYF. The CDR3 coding sequence is TGTGCCAGCACCCTACTAGGAGTACCTATGTACTACGAGCAGTACTTC.

In its sample, this clone was seen a few times. This chain uses TRBV27 with TRBJ2-1, with D possibly matching TRBD1 (5 bases). Germline V gene sequence: CDR1 MNHEY, CDR2 SMNVEV (reference sequence). Trimming removed 8 bases at V and 2 bases at J, with 16 bases between. The CDR3 extends over 15 amino acids. The chain's CDR3 is CASAPGHITYNEQFF. CDR3 DNA sequence: TGTGCCAGCGCCCCCGGACATATCACCTACAATGAGCAGTTCTTC.

CDR3 coding DNA: TGTGCCAGCAGTGAAAGGGGGCACTTTAACTATGGCTACACCTTC. Translating it yields CASSERGHFNYGYTF. The rearrangement joins TRBV2 to TRBJ1-2, with 7 bases fitting TRBD1. Per the germline V gene, CDR1 is SNHLY and CDR2 is FYNNEI. The CDR3 consists of 15 residues. Trimming cost V 2 bases and J 1 base; bases outside gene matches: 4.

The V call is TRBV4-1, the J call TRBJ2-5; 7 nucleotides agree with TRBD2. The DNA end favors TRBJ2-7, so the J call may be wrong. CDR1 is MGHRA, CDR2 YSYEKL, per germline. The CDR3 contains 15 residues. CDR3: CASSQDGTTTYEQYF. The CDR3 DNA sequence: TGCGCCAGCAGCCAAGATGGGACTACTACCTACGAGCAGTACTTC.

The chain is built from TRBV7-8 and TRBJ2-2; maybe TRBD2 (5 bases). Germline values: CDR1 SGHVS, CDR2 FQNEAQ. Trimming cost V 1 base and J 3 bases, with 15 bases left between them. This CDR3 region has 17 residues. The CDR3 DNA is TGTGCCAGCAGCTTAGTTCTTAGCGTTCGGTACACCGGGGAGCTGTTTTTT. It specifies CASSLVLSVRYTGELFF.

This chain links TRBV7-9 with TRBJ2-2; TRBD1 agrees at 10 bases. Unmatched junction bases numbered 6, after V lost 5 bases and J lost 6 bases. This CDR3 has 15 amino acids. Looked up from germline, CDR1 is SEHNR and CDR2 is FQNEAQ (reference sequence). DNA for the CDR3: TGTGCCAGCAGCCAAAGACAGGGGGCTGCCGGGGAGCTGTTTTTT. This codes for CASSQRQGAAGELFF.

This clone was detected a few times. The V gene is TRBV29-1, the J gene TRBJ2-5; perhaps TRBD2 as D (6 bases). The CDR3 sequence is 11 residues long. CDR1 is SQVTM, CDR2 ANQGSEA, per germline. V lost 6 bases to trimming and J lost 5 bases, with 10 bases between them. The CDR3 loop is CSVEGAETQYF. The CDR3 DNA sequence: TGCAGCGTGGAGGGTGCGGAGACCCAGTACTTC.

The genes are TRBV19 and TRBJ2-6, with TRBD2 as a possible D gene (6 bases). This CDR3 has 17 amino acids. Germline V lookup: CDR1 LNHDA, CDR2 SQIVND (reference sequence). V was shortened by 5 bases and J by 0 bases, with 14 bases between the two germline ends. Here the CDR3 reads CASSGGSKVSGANVLTF. The CDR3 nucleotides are TGTGCCAGTAGTGGAGGGTCTAAAGTCTCTGGGGCCAACGTCCTGACTTTC.

This clone has a single count. This chain uses TRBV6-5 with TRBJ2-7; weak D call: TRBD2 (5 bases). CDR3 length: 12 amino acids. Deletions cut 4 bases from V and 5 bases from J, with 9 bases between. Germline V CDR1 and CDR2: MNHEY, SVGAGI. Here the CDR3 DNA reads TGTGCCAGCAGTTCCCGGGATAACGAGCAGTACTTC. Its protein product is CASSSRDNEQYF.

The chain combines TRBV5-8 with TRBJ1-2, with 8 bases matching TRBD1. V was clipped by 4 bases and J by 4 bases; unmatched bases: 6. Germline values: CDR1 SGHTS, CDR2 YDEGEE. There are 14 residues in the CDR3. The CDR3 loop reads CASSTTQGAYGYTF. The DNA for the CDR3 is TGTGCCAGCAGCACCACCCAGGGGGCCTATGGCTACACCTTC.

The V call is TRBV28, the J call TRBJ1-1; D is possibly TRBD1 (5 bases). Trimming removed 6 bases from V and 1 base from J, with 9 bases in between. This CDR3 has 13 residues. Germline V gene sequence: CDR1 MDHEN, CDR2 SYDVKM. The CDR3 region has the DNA TGTGCCAGCAGAGGACATACGAACACTGAAGCTTTCTTT. This sequence encodes CASRGHTNTEAFF.

The chain uses TRBV6-1 and TRBJ2-5; 7 positions match TRBD2. The CDR3 covers 19 residues. J lost 3 bases, V lost 4 bases, and 20 bases had no gene match. Germline V lookup: CDR1 MNHNS, CDR2 SASEGT. This chain's CDR3 is CASSGGLGLGWGGEETQYF. Here the CDR3 DNA reads TGTGCCAGCAGTGGGGGCTTGGGGCTGGGGTGGGGGGGAGAAGAGACCCAGTACTTC.

This chain uses TRBV7-9 with TRBJ2-5; D is undetermined. Trimming pared 4 bases from V and 4 bases from J, leaving 7 bases between. The CDR3 is 12 amino acids. The germline CDR1 and CDR2 sequences are SEHNR and FQNEAQ (reference sequence). CDR3 in amino acids: CASSYPGETQYF. CDR3 DNA sequence: TGTGCCAGCAGCTACCCCGGAGAGACCCAGTACTTC.

V usage is TRBV19 and J usage is TRBJ1-6; 7 positions agree with TRBD1. Germline lookup yields CDR1 LNHDA and CDR2 SQIVND (reference sequence). CDR3 length: 14 residues. The ends lost 4 bases at V and 9 bases at J; junction bases unmatched: 6. Here the CDR3 DNA reads TGTGCCAGTAGTAAATGGGACAGTTTTTCACCCCTCCACTTT. Protein sequence: CASSKWDSFSPLHF.

This clone has only one observation. The gene calls are TRBV19 and TRBJ2-7, with 8 bases aligning to TRBD2. The CDR3 has 14 residues. Germline V gene data show CDR1 as LNHDA and CDR2 as SQIVND (reference sequence). The J segment lost 4 bases and the V segment lost 6 bases, leaving 8 bases of the junction unmatched. The CDR3 DNA is TGTGCCAGTAGGAAGGGACTAGGACCGTACGAGCAGTACTTC. It is translated as CASRKGLGPYEQYF.

The rearrangement uses TRBV27 and TRBJ1-1; the D gene is possibly TRBD1 (5 bases). There are 16 residues in the CDR3. Trimming cost V 2 bases and J 3 bases, with 16 bases left between them. Germline CDR1 MNHEY, CDR2 SMNVEV (reference sequence). CDR3 in amino acids: CASSLAGSRRDTEAFF. The CDR3 region has the DNA TGTGCCAGCAGTTTAGCAGGGTCCAGGAGGGACACTGAAGCTTTCTTT.

This clone was detected a few times. This chain uses TRBV5-4 with TRBJ1-1; TRBD1 aligns across 11 bases. CDR3 length: 14 amino acids. J gave up 2 bases and V 3 bases, and 0 bases lay outside the gene matches. CDR1 SGHNT and CDR2 YYREEE come from the germline V gene (reference sequence). The CDR3 region is CASSWTGGNTEAFF. DNA for the CDR3: TGTGCCAGCAGCTGGACAGGGGGCAACACTGAAGCTTTCTTT.

The J gene is TRBJ1-1, the V gene TRBV7-9, with TRBD1 matching over 9 bases. The trim removed 4 bases at V and 6 bases at J, leaving 6 bases unmatched. The V gene's germline CDR1 is SEHNR and CDR2 FQNEAQ (reference sequence). The CDR3 consists of 14 residues. The CDR3 coding sequence is TGTGCCAGCAGCTCAAGGACAGGGGACCCTGAAGCTTTCTTT. Protein: CASSSRTGDPEAFF.

The chain carries TRBV4-2 and TRBJ2-3; 8 bases are a match to TRBD1. Unmatched junction bases numbered 2, after V lost 0 bases and J lost 0 bases. Germline loops: CDR1 LGHNA, CDR2 YNFKEQ. This CDR3 has 16 amino acids. CDR3 nucleotides: TGTGCCAGCAGCCAAGATTGGACAGGGAGCACAGATACGCAGTATTTT. Its translation is CASSQDWTGSTDTQYF.